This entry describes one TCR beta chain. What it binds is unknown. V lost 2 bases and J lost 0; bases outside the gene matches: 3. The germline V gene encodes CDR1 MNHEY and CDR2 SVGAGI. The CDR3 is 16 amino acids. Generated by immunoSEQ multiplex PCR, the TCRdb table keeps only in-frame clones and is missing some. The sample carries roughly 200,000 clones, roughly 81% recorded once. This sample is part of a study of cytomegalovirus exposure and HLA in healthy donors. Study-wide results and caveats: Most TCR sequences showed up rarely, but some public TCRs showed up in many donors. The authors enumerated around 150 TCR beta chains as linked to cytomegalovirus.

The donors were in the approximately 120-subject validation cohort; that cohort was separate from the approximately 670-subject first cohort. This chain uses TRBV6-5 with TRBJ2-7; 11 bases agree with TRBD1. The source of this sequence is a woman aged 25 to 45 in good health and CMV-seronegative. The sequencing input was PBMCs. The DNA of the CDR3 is TGTGCCAGCAGTTACATTGGGACAGGGGGCTCCTACGAGCAGTACTTC. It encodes CASSYIGTGGSYEQYF.